These 32 T cell receptor beta chains were all obtained from the same sample, sequenced in a study of T cells after posttransplantation cyclophosphamide. Repertoires were generated with immunoSEQ multiplex PCR, while TCRdb's copy carries only in-frame clones and drops some. The sample records 45,000 to 60,000 clones, about 91% being singletons. The sample consisted of PBMCs. These receptors all stem from a woman between 45 and 65 years old in good health and a related stem cell transplant donor.

This chain links TRBV6-5 with TRBJ2-5; 9 bases map to TRBD1. The CDR3 runs to 13 residues. CDR1 and CDR2 (germline): MNHEY, SVGAGI. Unmatched junction bases numbered 3, after V lost 9 bases and J lost 1 base. Here the CDR3 reads CARDRGAQETQYF. Written as DNA, the CDR3 is TGTGCCAGAGACAGGGGGGCCCAAGAGACCCAGTACTTC.

The gene calls are TRBV30 and TRBJ1-3, with TRBD1 matching over 9 bases. Germline values: CDR1 GTSNPN, CDR2 SVGIG (reference sequence). The CDR3 is made up of 15 amino acids. Trimming removed 5 bases from V and 4 bases from J; junction bases left unmatched: 9. The CDR3 DNA reads as TGTGCCTGGGATGACGGGACAGGGAGAGGAAACACCATATATTTT. It encodes CAWDDGTGRGNTIYF.

The chain uses TRBV10-1 and TRBJ2-7; possible D gene TRBD1, 6 bases. V gave up 5 bases and J gave up 5 bases, with 16 bases separating them. Germline CDR1 is WNHNN and CDR2 is SYGVQD (reference sequence). This CDR3 is 14 amino acids long. CDR3 coding DNA: TGCGCCAGCAGTACCGGGACATTCGGGCACGAGCAGTACTTC. Protein sequence: CASSTGTFGHEQYF.

V is TRBV20-1 and J is TRBJ2-7; D may be TRBD1 (6 bases). Looked up from germline, CDR1 is DFQATT and CDR2 is SNEGSKA (reference sequence). CDR3 length: 11 amino acids. With 6 bases removed from V and 5 bases from J, the gap between germline ends came to 11 bases. The CDR3 is CSARTVHEQYF. CDR3 in DNA: TGCAGTGCCCGGACAGTTCACGAGCAGTACTTC.

The chain couples TRBV19 to TRBJ2-1, with D uncertain. The length of the CDR3 is 13 residues. Germline V gene sequence: CDR1 LNHDA, CDR2 SQIVND (reference sequence). Trimming stripped 3 bases from V and 8 bases from J, with 11 bases between. CDR3 bases: TGTGCCAGTAGTATCGCTAGGTCGCATGAGCAGTTCTTC. It yields the protein CASSIARSHEQFF. Complete variable domain (other parts from reference TRBV19 and TRBJ2-1): DGGITQSPKYLFRKEGQNVTLSCEQNLNHDAMYWYRQDPGQGLRLIYYSQIVNDFQKGDIAEGYSVSREKKESFPLTVTSAQKNPTAFYLCASSIARSHEQFFGPGTRLTVL.

The V gene is TRBV5-1, the J gene TRBJ2-1; TRBD2 aligns across 8 bases. The junction had 8 bases not matched to a gene; V was cut back by 4 bases and J by 5 bases. CDR3 length equals 15 residues. The germline gives CDR1 SGHRS, CDR2 YFSETQ. The CDR3 sequence: CASSPGGGFNNEQFF. The CDR3 region has the DNA TGCGCCAGCAGCCCGGGGGGGGGATTTAACAATGAGCAGTTCTTC.

The CDR3 sequence is CASSLYSGTSGGQYEQYF. The CDR3 nucleotides read TGTGCCAGCAGCTTATATTCCGGGACTAGCGGGGGGCAATACGAGCAGTACTTC. The V gene is TRBV7-9, the J gene TRBJ2-7; TRBD2 matches at 15 bases. Per the germline V gene, CDR1 is SEHNR and CDR2 is FQNEAQ (reference sequence). CDR3 length: 18 amino acids. Trimming took 2 bases from V and 4 from J; bases not matched to a gene: 9. Full variable domain (missing parts from reference TRBV7-9 and TRBJ2-7): DTGVSQNPRHKITKRGQNVTFRCDPISEHNRLYWYRQTLGQGPEFLTYFQNEAQLEKSRLLSDRFSAERPKGSFSTLEIQRTEQGDSAMYLCASSLYSGTSGGQYEQYFGPGTRLTVT.

The chain links TRBV5-1 to TRBJ1-1; D unclear. Germline CDR1 reads SGHRS; CDR2 reads YFSETQ. Trimming took 1 base from V and 1 from J, leaving 11 bases between them. The CDR3 covers 15 residues. Written as DNA, the CDR3 is TGCGCCAGCAGCTTGAGTGATCCGAGGAACACTGAAGCTTTCTTT. Translated: CASSLSDPRNTEAFF.

This clone was recorded only once. The gene calls are TRBV6-4 and TRBJ2-3, with 9 bases aligning to TRBD2. The junction had 5 bases not matched to a gene; V was cut back by 4 bases and J by 0 bases. Germline V CDR1 and CDR2: MRHNA, SNTAGT. The CDR3 is 16 residues long. The DNA of the CDR3 is TGTGCCAGCAGTGCCTTGGCGGGGGGGAGCACAGATACGCAGTATTTT. Translated, it gives CASSALAGGSTDTQYF.

The V gene is TRBV6-1, the J gene TRBJ1-1; TRBD1 aligns across 7 bases. The CDR3 is made up of 13 amino acids. J gave up 1 base and V 6 bases, and 2 bases lay outside the gene matches. CDR1 is MNHNS and CDR2 is SASEGT in the germline V gene. The CDR3 coding sequence is TGTGCCAGCAGCAACAGGGGGAACACTGAAGCTTTCTTT. Translated, it gives CASSNRGNTEAFF.

The chain carries TRBV7-7 and TRBJ2-5; D ambiguous. CDR1 and CDR2 (germline): SSHAT, FNYEAQ (reference sequence). V was pared by 3 bases and J by 5 bases, with 16 bases between. The CDR3 covers 15 residues. Written as DNA, the CDR3 is TGTGCCAGCAGCTTTACAAGTCAGGTACTGGAGACCCAGTACTTC. This translates into CASSFTSQVLETQYF.

This rearrangement joins TRBV28 to TRBJ1-4, with TRBD1 matching over 7 bases. Germline CDR1 MDHEN, CDR2 SYDVKM. Trimming cost V 3 bases and J 2 bases; bases outside gene matches: 3. The CDR3 extends over 15 amino acids. The CDR3 spells CASSFVTGTNEKLFF. The DNA for the CDR3 is TGTGCCAGCAGTTTCGTGACAGGGACTAATGAAAAACTGTTTTTT.

The V and J genes are TRBV15 and TRBJ1-6; 7 bases are shared with TRBD1. J lost 6 bases, V lost 9 bases, and 14 bases had no gene match. The CDR3 covers 16 residues. CDR1 and CDR2 (germline): LNHNV, YYDKDF (reference sequence). In nucleotides, the CDR3 is TGTGCCACAAGGACCGATCCGGGACAGATTAATTCACCCCTCCACTTT. Translating it yields CATRTDPGQINSPLHF.

V usage is TRBV6-1 and J usage is TRBJ2-7, with 9 positions matching TRBD2. The length of the CDR3 is 15 residues. Germline CDR1 MNHNS, CDR2 SASEGT. The J segment lost 6 bases and the V segment lost 8 bases, leaving 14 bases of the junction unmatched. The CDR3 DNA is TGTGCCAGCGAGCGGACTAGCGTTTCTCTGGGCGAGCAGTACTTC. Amino acids: CASERTSVSLGEQYF.

This chain links TRBV5-1 with TRBJ1-1, with D perhaps matching TRBD1 (6 bases). This CDR3 is 15 amino acids long. Between the trimmed V and J ends, which lost 3 bases and 1 base, there was a span of 13 bases. CDR1 SGHRS and CDR2 YFSETQ come from the germline V gene. Here the CDR3 DNA reads TGCGCCAGCAGCTGGGCGGGGGGGGCGAACACTGAAGCTTTCTTT. Its translation is CASSWAGGANTEAFF.

This chain uses TRBV5-1 with TRBJ1-2; 7 bases are shared with TRBD1. This CDR3 is built from 15 residues. The germline gives CDR1 SGHRS, CDR2 YFSETQ. V was pared by 4 bases and J by 8 bases, with 14 bases of the junction left unmatched. CDR3 sequence (DNA): TGCGCCAGCAGCGAAACAACCGGAGGGGGCGAAGGCTACACCTTC. Translated: CASSETTGGGEGYTF.

This clone showed up just a few times. This sequence joins TRBV19 and TRBJ2-2; TRBD1 is a possible D gene (6 bases). CDR3 length equals 14 residues. Trimming removed 3 bases from V and 7 bases from J, with 12 bases in between. The germline CDR1 and CDR2 sequences are LNHDA and SQIVND (reference sequence). For the CDR3, the DNA is TGTGCCAGTAGTATGGGGGACATCCTCGGGGAGCTGTTTTTT. Translated: CASSMGDILGELFF. Full variable domain (rest looked up from reference TRBV19 and TRBJ2-2): DGGITQSPKYLFRKEGQNVTLSCEQNLNHDAMYWYRQDPGQGLRLIYYSQIVNDFQKGDIAEGYSVSREKKESFPLTVTSAQKNPTAFYLCASSMGDILGELFFGEGSRLTVL.

The CDR3 loop reads CAWSISGRAMEQFF. CDR3 sequence (DNA): TGTGCCTGGAGTATTAGCGGGAGGGCCATGGAGCAGTTCTTC. The gene calls are TRBV30 and TRBJ2-1; 11 positions match TRBD2. The CDR3 is 14 residues long. Germline CDR1 GTSNPN, CDR2 SVGIG (reference sequence). The trim removed 2 bases at V and 10 bases at J, leaving 7 bases unmatched.

The V gene is TRBV5-1, the J gene TRBJ2-5, with a tentative D call TRBD1 (6 bases). The DNA matches TRBJ2-7 better at its end, which makes the J call doubtful. The CDR3 spans 16 residues. The germline CDR1 and CDR2 sequences are SGHRS and YFSETQ. CDR3 loop: CASSPSSPGDPYEQYF. CDR3 sequence (DNA): TGCGCCAGCAGCCCCTCGTCCCCAGGGGATCCCTACGAGCAGTACTTC.

The DNA for the CDR3 is TGTGCTAGACAGGGCCCCTACGAGCAGTACTTC. Its protein is CARQGPYEQYF. The J gene is TRBJ2-7, the V gene TRBV28; TRBD1 matches 7 bases. CDR1 MDHEN and CDR2 SYDVKM come from the germline V gene. This CDR3 is 11 amino acids long.

This chain links TRBV18 with TRBJ2-3; D possibly corresponds to TRBD2 (5 bases). The V end lost 1 base, the J end lost 1 base, and 9 bases lay between the germline ends. Germline CDR1 KGHSH, CDR2 LQKENI. This CDR3 is 15 amino acids long. The CDR3 coding sequence is TGTGCCAGCTCACCACAGGTCGGGGGCACAGATACGCAGTATTTT. Translation gives CASSPQVGGTDTQYF.

The chain is built from TRBV19 and TRBJ2-5; D is unresolved. Trimming took off 8 bases at V and 5 bases at J, with 15 bases between the two ends. CDR1 is LNHDA and CDR2 is SQIVND in the germline V gene (reference sequence). The CDR3 length is 13 residues. Written as DNA, the CDR3 is TGTGCCAGTTCAGTGGCCCGAATGGAGACCCAGTACTTC. Translated: CASSVARMETQYF.

About this clone: The junction departs from germline at one end; a sequencing error may be responsible. V is TRBV27 and J is TRBJ2-2, with 9 bases that match TRBD1. CDR1 and CDR2 (germline): MNHEY, SMNVEV (reference sequence). The CDR3 spans 16 residues. CDR3 residues: CASSLGQGTNAGELFF. CDR3 in DNA: TGTGCCAGCAGTTTAGGACAGGGGACGAACGCCGGGGAGCTGTTTTTT.

The chain joins TRBV19 to TRBJ1-2; D not resolved. The germline gives CDR1 LNHDA, CDR2 SQIVND (reference sequence). This CDR3 is built from 15 residues. V was clipped by 4 bases and J by 4 bases, with 16 bases between them. CDR3 sequence reads: CASSTGRGTFYGYTF. The CDR3 nucleotides read TGTGCCAGTAGTACCGGCCGGGGTACATTCTATGGCTACACCTTC.

This clone appeared a single time. The V call is TRBV19, the J call TRBJ1-1; TRBD1 agrees at 8 bases. The CDR3 runs to 12 residues. CDR1 and CDR2 (germline): LNHDA, SQIVND (reference sequence). V was clipped by 8 bases and J by 11 bases; unmatched bases: 10. CDR3 sequence: CASEQGELGAFF. The CDR3 bases are TGTGCCAGTGAACAGGGGGAACTTGGGGCTTTCTTT.

This clone was counted a single time. The conserved final phenylalanine or tryptophan is absent from the CDR3, which likely points to a read error. The rearrangement joins TRBV2 to TRBJ2-7, with D possibly being TRBD2 (7 bases). Germline CDR1 and CDR2: SNHLY and FYNNEI. This CDR3 is built from 16 residues. V lost 7 bases to trimming and J lost 5 bases, with 24 bases between them. CDR3 DNA sequence: TGTGCCAGCACTCCGGGGAGGGGGGTTGGTACGGACGAGCAGTACCTC. Its protein product is CASTPGRGVGTDEQYL.

In this sample, this clone turned up a few times. The V gene is TRBV19, the J gene TRBJ2-7; D is possibly TRBD1 (5 bases). Germline CDR1 LNHDA, CDR2 SQIVND (reference sequence). V dropped 3 bases and J dropped 1 base, with 10 bases sitting between them. CDR3 length: 14 amino acids. The CDR3 nucleotides read TGTGCCAGTAGTATTTCCCAGGGTTCCTACGAGCAGTACTTC. This gives the protein CASSISQGSYEQYF.

This clone was recorded only once. The chain links TRBV6-5 to TRBJ1-5, with 7 nucleotides matching TRBD1. Trimming removed 6 bases from V and 0 bases from J; junction bases left unmatched: 5. The CDR3 loop spans 15 amino acids. From germline, CDR1 is MNHEY and CDR2 SVGAGI. CDR3 DNA sequence: TGTGCCAGCAGGAGGGACAGACTTAGCAATCAGCCCCAGCATTTT. Encoded protein: CASRRDRLSNQPQHF.

V gene TRBV10-3 combines with J gene TRBJ1-6; TRBD1 aligns across 9 bases. CDR3 size: 17 residues. Germline CDR1 and CDR2: ENHRY and SYGVKD. J was trimmed by 10 bases and V by 0 bases; bases with no gene match: 10. CDR3 coding DNA: TGTGCCATCAGTGAGTCAGGGACAGGGTCGACGCGGTCACCCCTCCACTTT. It encodes CAISESGTGSTRSPLHF.

The J gene is TRBJ2-7, the V gene TRBV15, with a tentative D call TRBD1 (5 bases). Per the germline V gene, CDR1 is LNHNV and CDR2 is YYDKDF (reference sequence). The germline V and J ends were trimmed by 6 bases and 0 bases, with 9 bases remaining between them. The CDR3 is 13 residues long. The CDR3 nucleotides read TGTGCCACCAGGGACATGAGCTCCTACGAGCAGTACTTC. This sequence encodes CATRDMSSYEQYF.

The V and J genes are TRBV5-1 and TRBJ2-7, with 10 bases identical to TRBD1. This CDR3 contains 16 residues. Germline-derived CDR1 and CDR2 are SGHRS and YFSETQ. After removal of 0 bases from V and 2 bases from J, the junction contained 5 bases not matched to a gene. The CDR3 loop reads CASSLGDRGGTYEQYF. CDR3 sequence (DNA): TGCGCCAGCAGCTTGGGGGACAGGGGAGGAACCTACGAGCAGTACTTC.

The gene calls are TRBV5-4 and TRBJ2-7; D gene ambiguous. Per germline, CDR1 SGHNT and CDR2 YYREEE (reference sequence). The CDR3 loop spans 13 amino acids. The V and J ends lost 0 bases and 1 base respectively, with 5 bases between them. The CDR3 DNA sequence: TGTGCCAGCAGCTTGGGGCAGTCCTACGAGCAGTACTTC. Translated: CASSLGQSYEQYF. Full variable domain (outside the CDR3, taken from reference TRBV5-4 and TRBJ2-7): ETGVTQSPTHLIKTRGQQVTLRCSSQSGHNTVSWYQQALGQGPQFIFQYYREEENGRGNFPPRFSGLQFPNYSSELNVNALELDDSALYLCASSLGQSYEQYFGPGTRLTVT.